This TCR beta chain was recovered during a study of T-cell reconstitution after alpha-beta-depleted transplantation in children. Trimming took off 0 bases at V and 6 bases at J, with 18 bases between the two ends. This CDR3 is built from 16 residues. Germline V CDR1 and CDR2: SGHRS, YFSETQ. This clonotype was found many times. Molecular barcoding with unique molecular identifiers was used for the TCRbeta library. TCRdb ran MiXCR on the PCR reads and lists one entry per CDR3 protein. There are around 600,000 distinct CDR3 sequences in the sample; 16% occur only once, and 1.1% lies in the top ten. The sequence was obtained from a human donor who donated a stem cell graft to a child with acute myeloid leukemia. Sequencing was performed on PBMCs from the stem cell graft donor, taken from the stem cell graft. The V and J genes are TRBV5-1 and TRBJ2-5; D ambiguous. The CDR3 DNA reads as TGCGCCAGCAGCTTGGCCGCTGACACTCTCGGAAAGACCCAGTACTTC. The encoded protein is CASSLAADTLGKTQYF.